The 2 T cell receptor beta chains below all came from one sample that was sequenced in a study of PD-1 blockade in classical Hodgkin lymphoma. The time point was: cycle 4 day 1 (C4D1), after 5 to 7 weeks of nivolumab. Each patient's relapse followed autologous stem cell transplantation, and brentuximab vedotin exposure varied. The authors purified CD4+ T cells from thawed PBMCs by magnetic negative selection. Using immunoSEQ multiplex PCR, the repertoire was profiled, and TCRdb retains in-frame clones only, with some absent. The sample has 20,000 to 25,000 clones, 75% to 90% seen once. This specimen consisted of CD4+ T cells from blood, obtained before the fourth cycle of nivolumab. All receptors come from a human donor with classical Hodgkin lymphoma.

This clone was observed a handful of times. This chain links TRBV7-9 with TRBJ1-1, with D maybe TRBD1 (5 bases). The CDR3 length is 14 residues. V was pared by 5 bases and J by 4 bases, with 14 bases between. Germline assignment: CDR1 SEHNR and CDR2 FQNEAQ (reference sequence). The CDR3 DNA reads as TGTGCCAGCAGCCTGCAGGGAAGTGGCACTGAAGCTTTCTTT. Amino acids: CASSLQGSGTEAFF.

V and J are TRBV28 and TRBJ1-4, with D uncertain. Germline CDR1 reads MDHEN; CDR2 reads SYDVKM. CDR3 length equals 15 residues. Trimming cost V 2 bases and J 5 bases, with 12 bases left between them. This chain's CDR3 is CASSLKWGKNEKLFF. Written as DNA, the CDR3 is TGTGCCAGCAGTTTAAAATGGGGAAAGAATGAAAAACTGTTTTTT.